The 8 T cell receptor beta chains below come from one sample, sequenced in a study of OX40 agonist ivuxolimab in advanced cancers. TCRdb's copy holds only in-frame clones and misses some; the assay was immunoSEQ multiplex PCR. Found here are fewer than 75,000 clones, 75% to 90% of them singletons; the top ten hold under 4.5%. The sample was CD4+ or CD8+ T cells sorted from blood, taken in a trial of the OX40 agonist ivuxolimab. The source of these receptors is an adult with an advanced solid tumor such as melanoma, head and neck, liver or kidney cancer.

This sequence joins TRBV5-1 and TRBJ2-1; TRBD1 agrees at 9 bases. Germline V lookup: CDR1 SGHRS, CDR2 YFSETQ. After removal of 2 bases from V and 4 bases from J, the junction contained 7 bases not matched to a gene. This CDR3 region has 16 residues. The CDR3 sequence is CASSLTGTGTYNEQFF. The DNA for the CDR3 is TGCGCCAGCAGCTTAACCGGGACAGGGACTTACAATGAGCAGTTCTTC.

The chain carries TRBV11-2 and TRBJ2-5; TRBD2 might be the D (5 bases). The germline V gene encodes CDR1 SGHAT and CDR2 FQNNGV. Deletions cut 2 bases from V and 5 bases from J, with 15 bases between. CDR3 length: 15 residues. This CDR3 reads CASSLRGLEGETQYF. DNA for the CDR3: TGTGCCAGCAGCTTAAGAGGGCTAGAGGGTGAGACCCAGTACTTC.

This clone has just one count. The chain is built from TRBV15 and TRBJ2-5; no definite D call. Trimming took 1 base from V and 1 from J, leaving 13 bases between them. Germline V lookup: CDR1 LNHNV, CDR2 YYDKDF (reference sequence). CDR3 length: 16 residues. CDR3 region: CATSRVGRLLQETQYF. The CDR3 region has the DNA TGTGCCACCAGCAGAGTCGGCCGGCTACTCCAAGAGACCCAGTACTTC.

In DNA form, the CDR3 reads TGTGCCAGCAGTCAGGGGGCGCGGGAGACCCAGTACTTC. This gives the protein CASSQGARETQYF. V gene TRBV19 combines with J gene TRBJ2-5, with TRBD1 matching over 8 bases. Germline CDR1 and CDR2: LNHDA and SQIVND (reference sequence). The CDR3 sequence is 13 residues long. V gave up 9 bases and J gave up 5 bases; unmatched junction bases: 8.

The rearrangement links TRBV27 to TRBJ1-1; 7 bases are a match to TRBD1. Germline V gene data show CDR1 as MNHEY and CDR2 as SMNVEV (reference sequence). The CDR3 has 17 residues. J lost 1 base, V lost 3 bases, and 11 bases had no gene match. Here the CDR3 DNA reads TGTGCCAGCAGTTTGGCAGGGGGGCCCACCCGGAACACTGAAGCTTTCTTT. Protein sequence: CASSLAGGPTRNTEAFF.

The V gene is TRBV18, the J gene TRBJ2-3; 9 bases line up with TRBD2. Germline-derived CDR1 and CDR2 are KGHSH and LQKENI. This CDR3 region has 14 residues. The junction had 2 bases not matched to a gene; V was cut back by 4 bases and J by 3 bases. The CDR3 is CASSLLAGTDTQYF. CDR3 DNA sequence: TGTGCCAGCTCACTCCTAGCGGGGACAGATACGCAGTATTTT.

This clone was counted a few times. Additional DNA sequences in this sample encode the identical CDR3. This rearrangement joins TRBV5-1 to TRBJ2-3; 8 bases align to TRBD1. Germline-derived CDR1 and CDR2 are SGHRS and YFSETQ. The CDR3 is 14 amino acids. The V gene end was trimmed by 4 bases and the J gene end by 4 bases; junction bases not matched to a gene: 5. The CDR3 here is CASSLGQGADTQYF. The CDR3, as DNA: TGCGCCAGCAGCCTAGGACAGGGCGCAGATACGCAGTATTTT.

Only a few counts were recorded for this clone. The V and J genes are TRBV6-6 and TRBJ1-5; TRBD1 aligns across 9 bases. CDR1 is MNHNY and CDR2 is SVGAGI in the germline V gene (reference sequence). This CDR3 contains 13 residues. The ends lost 6 bases at V and 4 bases at J; junction bases unmatched: 1. The chain's CDR3 is CASSGTGNQPQHF. CDR3 nucleotide sequence: TGTGCCAGCAGCGGGACAGGGAATCAGCCCCAGCATTTT.